The sequence of this TCR beta chain was determined in a study of CD4+ T cells in melanoma. Study-wide findings and caveats: Reportedly, melanoma neoantigen-specific CD4+ T cells showed varied differentiation states.

The repertoire was sequenced with immunoSEQ multiplex PCR; TCRdb's copy has only in-frame clones and lacks some. The table has about 50,000 clones, about 91% seen once; the top ten hold roughly 12%. A remark on this clone: Its specificity is not known.

CDR1 is LNHDA, CDR2 SQIVND, per germline (reference sequence). The CDR3 totals 15 residues. V lost 4 bases, J lost 2 bases, and 5 bases stayed unmatched. The sample taken for sequencing was peripheral blood. This sequence joins TRBV19 and TRBJ2-4; 7 bases agree with TRBD1. The sequence derives from a human donor with melanoma. As DNA, the CDR3 is TGTGCCAGTAGTACCGGGACAGCTTCCAAAAACATTCAGTACTTC. It codes for CASSTGTASKNIQYF. Together with reference TRBV19 and TRBJ2-4, the CDR3 gives the full variable domain: DGGITQSPKYLFRKEGQNVTLSCEQNLNHDAMYWYRQDPGQGLRLIYYSQIVNDFQKGDIAEGYSVSREKKESFPLTVTSAQKNPTAFYLCASSTGTASKNIQYFGAGTRLSVL.